This TCR beta chain originates from a study of T cell repertoires in cytomegalovirus infection. The wider study: Both a matching HLA type and CMV infection were indicated by public TCR beta signatures.

TCRdb processed the reads anew with MiXCR; each CDR3 protein has one entry. The repertoire holds hundreds of thousands of distinct CDR3 sequences, about 42% seen once, with about 45% in the top ten. The CDR3 runs to 17 residues. Trimming removed 0 bases at V and 3 bases at J, with 18 bases between. The germline V gene has CDR1 DFQATT and CDR2 SNEGSKA (reference sequence). A word on this clonotype: Its antigen is as yet unknown.

The clonotype comes from a human donor in good health (CMV status not recorded). Some clones in this sample may be carry-over from other donors' samples. Sample: cultured PBMCs, taken from culture after CMV antigen stimulation. V and J are TRBV20-1 and TRBJ2-1, with D possibly being TRBD2 (6 bases). CDR3 nucleotides: TGCAGTGCTAGAGATCGCCGAAGGGGAGGCGGCTACAATGAGCAGTTCTTC. Protein: CSARDRRRGGGYNEQFF.